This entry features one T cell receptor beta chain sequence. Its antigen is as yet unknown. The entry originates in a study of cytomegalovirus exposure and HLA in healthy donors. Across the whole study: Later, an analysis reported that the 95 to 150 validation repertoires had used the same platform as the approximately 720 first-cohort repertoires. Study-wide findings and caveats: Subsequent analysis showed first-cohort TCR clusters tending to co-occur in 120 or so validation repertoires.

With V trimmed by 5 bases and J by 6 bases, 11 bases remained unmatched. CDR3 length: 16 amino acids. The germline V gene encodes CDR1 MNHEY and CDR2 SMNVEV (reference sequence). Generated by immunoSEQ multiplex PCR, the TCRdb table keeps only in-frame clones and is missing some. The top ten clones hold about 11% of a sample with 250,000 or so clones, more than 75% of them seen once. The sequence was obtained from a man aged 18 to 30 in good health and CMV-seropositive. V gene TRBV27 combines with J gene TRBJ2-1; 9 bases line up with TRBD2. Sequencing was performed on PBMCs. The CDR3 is CASSQEAREGGNEQFF. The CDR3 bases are TGTGCCAGCAGTCAAGAGGCGCGGGAGGGCGGCAATGAGCAGTTCTTC.